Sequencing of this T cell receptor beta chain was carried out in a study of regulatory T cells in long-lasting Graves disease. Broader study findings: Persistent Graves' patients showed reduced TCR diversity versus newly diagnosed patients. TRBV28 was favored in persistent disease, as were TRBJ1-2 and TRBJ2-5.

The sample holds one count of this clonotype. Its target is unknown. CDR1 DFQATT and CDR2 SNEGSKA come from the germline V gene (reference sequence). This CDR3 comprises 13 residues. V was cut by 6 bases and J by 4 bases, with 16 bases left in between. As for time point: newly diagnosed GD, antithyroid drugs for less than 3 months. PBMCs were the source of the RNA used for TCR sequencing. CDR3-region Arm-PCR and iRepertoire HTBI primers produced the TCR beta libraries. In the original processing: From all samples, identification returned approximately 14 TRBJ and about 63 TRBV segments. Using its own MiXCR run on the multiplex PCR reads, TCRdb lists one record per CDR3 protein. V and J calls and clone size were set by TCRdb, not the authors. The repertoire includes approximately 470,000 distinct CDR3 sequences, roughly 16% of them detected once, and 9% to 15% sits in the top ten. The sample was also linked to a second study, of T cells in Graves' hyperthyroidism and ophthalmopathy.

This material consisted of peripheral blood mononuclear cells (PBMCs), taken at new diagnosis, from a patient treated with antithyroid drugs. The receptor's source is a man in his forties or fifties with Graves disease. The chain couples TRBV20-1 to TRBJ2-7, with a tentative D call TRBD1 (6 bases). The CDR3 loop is CSATTGLGYEQYF. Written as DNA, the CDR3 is TGCAGTGCCACAACAGGGTTGGGGTACGAGCAGTACTTC.